Listed here are 2 T cell receptor beta chains from one sample, sequenced in a study of technical replicates of blood from several donors. Assay used: immunoSEQ multiplex PCR; TCRdb lists only in-frame clones, some missing. The table lists about 48,000 clones, approximately 90% of them singletons. The sequenced sample consisted of PBMCs. These receptors all stem from a human donor in good health. Some clones in this sample may be carry-over from other donors' samples.

CDR3 sequence: CASSLAGLAGTNEQYF. Written as DNA, the CDR3 is TGTGCCAGCAGCTTAGCGGGACTAGCGGGGACCAACGAGCAGTACTTC. The rearrangement links TRBV7-8 to TRBJ2-7; TRBD2 aligns across 13 bases. The CDR3 length is 16 residues. J lost 5 bases, V lost 0 bases, and 4 bases had no gene match. Germline V CDR1 and CDR2: SGHVS, FQNEAQ.

V usage is TRBV7-9 and J usage is TRBJ2-1; D may be TRBD2 (6 bases). Germline V gives CDR1 SEHNR, CDR2 FQNEAQ (reference sequence). CDR3 length equals 12 residues. The V end lost 6 bases, the J end lost 3 bases, and 6 bases lay between the germline ends. The CDR3 DNA reads TGTGCCAGCAGGACTAGCTACAATGAGCAGTTCTTC. This translates into CASRTSYNEQFF.